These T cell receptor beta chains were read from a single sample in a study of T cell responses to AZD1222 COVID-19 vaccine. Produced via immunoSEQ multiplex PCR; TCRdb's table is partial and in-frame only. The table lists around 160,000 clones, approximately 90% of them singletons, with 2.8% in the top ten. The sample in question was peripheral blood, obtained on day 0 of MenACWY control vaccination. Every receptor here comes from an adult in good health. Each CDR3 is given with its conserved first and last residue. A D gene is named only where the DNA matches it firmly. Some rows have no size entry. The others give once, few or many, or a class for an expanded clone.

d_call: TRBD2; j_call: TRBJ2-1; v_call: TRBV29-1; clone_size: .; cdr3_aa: CSVMGPPGKASGSEGSRFIEQFF; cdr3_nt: TGCAGCGTTATGGGGCCCCCGGGAAAGGCTAGCGGGAGTGAGGGGTCGAGGTTCATTGAGCAGTTCTTC
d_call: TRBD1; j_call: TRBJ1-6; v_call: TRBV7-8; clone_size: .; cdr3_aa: CASSIQGQGFRSPLHF; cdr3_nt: TGTGCCAGCAGCATCCAAGGACAGGGGTTTCGTTCACCCCTCCACTTT
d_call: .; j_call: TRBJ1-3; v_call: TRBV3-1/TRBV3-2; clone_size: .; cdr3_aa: CASSQGTGRNTIYF; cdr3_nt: TGTGCCAGCAGCCAAGGGACTGGCCGAAACACCATATATTTT
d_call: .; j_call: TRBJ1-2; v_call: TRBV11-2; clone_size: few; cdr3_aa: CASQKGGVGYGYTF; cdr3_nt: TGTGCCAGCCAAAAAGGGGGTGTAGGCTATGGCTACACCTTC
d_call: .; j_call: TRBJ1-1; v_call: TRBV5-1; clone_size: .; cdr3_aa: CASGKGTANTEAFF; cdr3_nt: TGCGCCAGCGGCAAAGGGACTGCGAACACTGAAGCTTTCTTT
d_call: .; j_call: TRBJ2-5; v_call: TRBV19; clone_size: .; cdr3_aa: CASSIAPQETQYF; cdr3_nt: TGTGCCAGTAGTATAGCCCCACAAGAGACCCAGTACTTC
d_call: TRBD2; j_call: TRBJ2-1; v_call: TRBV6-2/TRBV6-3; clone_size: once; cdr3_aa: CASSYSGRYEQFF; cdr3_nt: TGTGCCAGCAGTTACTCCGGGAGGTATGAGCAGTTCTTC
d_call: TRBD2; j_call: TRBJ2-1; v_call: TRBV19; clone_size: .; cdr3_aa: CASRALAGVVQFF; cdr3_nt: TGTGCCAGTAGGGCTCTAGCGGGAGTTGTTCAGTTCTTC
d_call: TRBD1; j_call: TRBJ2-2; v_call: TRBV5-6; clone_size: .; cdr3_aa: CASSADRGSGELFF; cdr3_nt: TGTGCCAGCAGCGCGGACAGGGGATCCGGGGAGCTGTTTTTT
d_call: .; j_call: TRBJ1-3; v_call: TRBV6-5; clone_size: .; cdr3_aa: CASSYSTQSSGNTIYF; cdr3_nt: TGTGCCAGCAGTTACTCGACACAGAGCTCTGGAAACACCATATATTTT
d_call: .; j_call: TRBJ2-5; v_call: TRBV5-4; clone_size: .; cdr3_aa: CASSLWIREETQYF; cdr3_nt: TGTGCCAGCAGCCTCTGGATCAGGGAAGAGACCCAGTACTTC
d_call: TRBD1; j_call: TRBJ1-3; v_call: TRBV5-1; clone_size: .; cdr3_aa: CASSWTGSGNTIYF; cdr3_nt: TGCGCCAGCAGCTGGACAGGCTCTGGAAACACCATATATTTT
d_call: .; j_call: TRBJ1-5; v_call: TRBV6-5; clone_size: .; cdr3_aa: CASSKGRGRDQPQHF; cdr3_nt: TGTGCCAGCAGCAAAGGTAGGGGACGCGATCAGCCCCAGCATTTT
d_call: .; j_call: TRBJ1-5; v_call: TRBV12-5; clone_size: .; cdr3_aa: CASGFTGGQPQHF; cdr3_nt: TGTGCTAGTGGTTTCACCGGGGGGCAGCCCCAGCATTTT
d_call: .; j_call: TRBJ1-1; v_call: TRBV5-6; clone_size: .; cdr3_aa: CASSGINTEAFF; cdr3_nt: TGTGCCAGCAGCGGGATTAACACTGAAGCTTTCTTT
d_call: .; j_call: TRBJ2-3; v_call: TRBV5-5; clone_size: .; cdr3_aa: CASSLAVTATSTDTQYF; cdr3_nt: TGTGCCAGCAGCTTGGCGGTGACGGCAACTAGCACAGATACGCAGTATTTT
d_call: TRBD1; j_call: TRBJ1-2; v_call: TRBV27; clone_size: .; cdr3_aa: CASSFLGQGAYGYTF; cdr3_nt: TGTGCCAGCAGTTTTCTCGGGCAGGGGGCCTATGGCTACACCTTC
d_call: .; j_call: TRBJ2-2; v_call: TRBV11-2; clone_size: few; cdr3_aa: CASATGAGNTGELFF; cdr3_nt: TGTGCCAGCGCCACGGGGGCGGGAAACACCGGGGAGCTGTTTTTT
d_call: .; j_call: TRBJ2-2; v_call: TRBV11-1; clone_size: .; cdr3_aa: CASSRPNTGELFF; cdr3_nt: TGTGCCAGCAGCAGGCCGAACACCGGGGAGCTGTTTTTT
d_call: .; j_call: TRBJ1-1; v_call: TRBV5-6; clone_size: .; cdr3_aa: CASSLAPSSSTEAFF; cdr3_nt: TGTGCCAGCAGCTTGGCCCCCAGTTCGAGCACTGAAGCTTTCTTT
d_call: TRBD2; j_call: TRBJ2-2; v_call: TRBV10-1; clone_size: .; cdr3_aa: CASSESRGLPHTGELFF; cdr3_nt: TGCGCCAGCAGTGAGTCCCGGGGACTACCGCACACCGGGGAGCTGTTTTTT
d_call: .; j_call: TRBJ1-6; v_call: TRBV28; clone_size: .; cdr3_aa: CASSLQPPLHF; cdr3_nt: TGTGCCAGCAGTTTGCAACCACCCCTCCACTTT
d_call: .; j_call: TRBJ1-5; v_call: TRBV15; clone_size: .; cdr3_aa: CATSRGTLGGFQPQHF; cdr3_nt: TGTGCCACCAGCAGAGGGACACTGGGAGGGTTTCAGCCCCAGCATTTT
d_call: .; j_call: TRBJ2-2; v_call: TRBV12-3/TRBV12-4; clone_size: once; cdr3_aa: CASSLVQGGELFF; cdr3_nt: TGTGCCAGCAGTTTAGTCCAGGGTGGGGAGCTGTTTTTT
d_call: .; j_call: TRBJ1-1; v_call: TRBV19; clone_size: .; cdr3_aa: CASWDINTEAFF; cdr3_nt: TGTGCCAGTTGGGACATTAACACTGAAGCTTTCTTT
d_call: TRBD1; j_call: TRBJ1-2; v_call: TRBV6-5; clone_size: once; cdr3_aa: CASSYSGQGARGYTF; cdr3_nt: TGTGCCAGCAGTTACTCTGGGCAGGGGGCGCGTGGCTACACCTTC
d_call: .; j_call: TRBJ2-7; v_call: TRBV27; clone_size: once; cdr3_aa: CASSLSDSEGSSYEQYF; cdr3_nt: TGTGCCAGCAGTTTATCGGACTCGGAGGGGAGCTCCTACGAGCAGTACTTC
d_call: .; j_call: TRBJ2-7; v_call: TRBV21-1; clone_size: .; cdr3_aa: CASSTDISYEQYF; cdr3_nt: TGTGCCAGCAGCACCGACATCTCCTACGAGCAGTACTTC
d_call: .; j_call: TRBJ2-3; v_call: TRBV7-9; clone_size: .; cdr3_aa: CASNKEGPDTQYF; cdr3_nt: TGTGCCAGCAACAAGGAGGGTCCAGATACGCAGTATTTT